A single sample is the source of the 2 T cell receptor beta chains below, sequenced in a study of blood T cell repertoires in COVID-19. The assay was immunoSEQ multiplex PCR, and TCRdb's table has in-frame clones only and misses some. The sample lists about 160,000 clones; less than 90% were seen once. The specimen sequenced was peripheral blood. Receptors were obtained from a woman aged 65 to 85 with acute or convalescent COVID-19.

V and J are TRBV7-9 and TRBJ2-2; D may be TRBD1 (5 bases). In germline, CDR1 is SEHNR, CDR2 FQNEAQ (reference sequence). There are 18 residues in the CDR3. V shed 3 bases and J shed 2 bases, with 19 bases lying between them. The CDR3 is CASSFPQIPGYNTGELFF. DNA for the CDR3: TGTGCCAGCAGCTTCCCCCAGATCCCAGGGTATAACACCGGGGAGCTGTTTTTT. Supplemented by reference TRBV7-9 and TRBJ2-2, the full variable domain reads DTGVSQNPRHKITKRGQNVTFRCDPISEHNRLYWYRQTLGQGPEFLTYFQNEAQLEKSRLLSDRFSAERPKGSFSTLEIQRTEQGDSAMYLCASSFPQIPGYNTGELFFGEGSRLTVL.

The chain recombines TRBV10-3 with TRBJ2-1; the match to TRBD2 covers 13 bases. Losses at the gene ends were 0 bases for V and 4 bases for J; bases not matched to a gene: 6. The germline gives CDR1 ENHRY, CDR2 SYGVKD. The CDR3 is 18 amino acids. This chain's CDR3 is CAISESLGTSGVYNEQFF. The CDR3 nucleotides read TGTGCCATCAGTGAGTCTCTGGGGACTAGCGGGGTATACAATGAGCAGTTCTTC.